This T cell receptor (beta chain) was profiled in a study of response to subunit inactivated influenza vaccine. TCRdb processed the RT-PCR reads anew with MiXCR; each CDR3 protein has one entry. The data contain 590,000 or so distinct CDR3 sequences, approximately 15% of them seen just once; the ten biggest clones take up 6.5% to 8%. About this clonotype: Its antigen is unknown.

Study observations and caveats: New T cells are recruited in small numbers by each seasonal influenza vaccination, according to the authors' suggestion.

V was shortened by 2 bases and J by 2 bases, with 6 bases between the two germline ends. CDR3 length equals 13 residues. CDR1 is LNHDA, CDR2 SQIVND, per germline (reference sequence). The starting material was PBMCs from blood, obtained about 14 days before vaccination. This chain links TRBV19 with TRBJ2-5; D ambiguous. The clonotype was recovered from a man aged 50 to 59 who received an inactivated influenza vaccine. The DNA for the CDR3 is TGTGCCAGTAGTATAAGCAAGCAAGAGACCCAGTACTTC. Protein product: CASSISKQETQYF.